What follows are 2 T cell receptor beta chains derived from one specimen sequenced in a study of cytomegalovirus exposure and HLA in healthy donors. Using immunoSEQ multiplex PCR, the repertoire was profiled, and TCRdb retains in-frame clones only, with some absent. The top ten hold over 0.95% of the sample, which has about 200,000 clones, roughly three quarters seen once. The sequencing input was PBMCs. These receptors came from a woman in her twenties or thirties in good health and CMV-seronegative.

The rearrangement links TRBV28 to TRBJ2-7; D possibly corresponds to TRBD1 (6 bases). V gave up 5 bases and J gave up 3 bases, with 17 bases separating them. The CDR3 runs 15 residues. The germline V gene has CDR1 MDHEN and CDR2 SYDVKM. CDR3 region: CASSITGTLDYEQYF. CDR3 in DNA: TGTGCCAGCAGTATTACCGGGACATTAGACTACGAGCAGTACTTC.

The V and J genes are TRBV7-6 and TRBJ2-1; possibly TRBD1 for D (5 bases). Germline-derived CDR1 and CDR2 are SGHVS and FNYEAQ. V lost 10 bases to trimming and J lost 5 bases, with 12 bases between them. This CDR3 comprises 12 residues. For the CDR3, the DNA is TGTGCCACTGGGGCCCTCAACAATGAGCAGTTCTTC. Protein: CATGALNNEQFF.